This T cell receptor (beta chain) was captured in a study of Ad26.COV2.S vaccination and SARS-CoV-2 variants. Libraries were prepared by immunoSEQ multiplex PCR; TCRdb keeps only in-frame clonotypes and omits some of them. The data show 43,000 or so clones, with around 83% seen just once and approximately 51% held by the top ten. The V gene lost 4 bases and the J gene lost 2 bases, with 16 bases spanning the gap. Germline values: CDR1 SGHDN, CDR2 FVKESK. The CDR3 extends over 16 amino acids. The TCR sequence derives from a human donor who had recovered from COVID-19. The input for sequencing was peripheral blood, taken after recovery from COVID-19. V is TRBV14 and J is TRBJ2-3, with D possibly being TRBD2 (7 bases). CDR3 protein: CASSPTGGFATDTQYF. CDR3 DNA: TGTGCCAGCAGCCCGACGGGGGGCTTTGCCACAGATACGCAGTATTTT.